This T cell receptor (beta chain) was recorded in a study of blood T cell repertoires in COVID-19. Study-level information: Sites across the United States, Italy and Spain contributed samples from acute and convalescent COVID-19. T cells, B-cell-depleted T cells, or PBMCs provided the cDNA or gDNA that served as material.

How the authors handled the data: Reference gene primer amplification in the assay estimated nucleated cell counts. Sequencing was performed with immunoSEQ multiplex PCR; in TCRdb, only in-frame clones are kept and a portion is missing. V and J calls plus clone size are reproduced from that table; the DNA served to infer D and trimming. The sample includes nearly 90,000 clones, around 88% of them seen just once. This CDR3 region has 18 residues. V gave up 1 base and J gave up 2 bases; unmatched junction bases: 8. Germline CDR1 and CDR2: MNHEY and SVGEGT. The chain carries TRBV6-2 or TRBV6-3 and TRBJ2-4, with 10 bases identical to TRBD1. Sequencing used peripheral blood. The receptor was derived from a man in his fifties or sixties with acute or convalescent COVID-19. The CDR3 nucleotides are TGTGCCAGCAGTTACTTGGACAGGGGGTCTATGTCCAAAAACATTCAGTACTTC. Encoded protein: CASSYLDRGSMSKNIQYF.